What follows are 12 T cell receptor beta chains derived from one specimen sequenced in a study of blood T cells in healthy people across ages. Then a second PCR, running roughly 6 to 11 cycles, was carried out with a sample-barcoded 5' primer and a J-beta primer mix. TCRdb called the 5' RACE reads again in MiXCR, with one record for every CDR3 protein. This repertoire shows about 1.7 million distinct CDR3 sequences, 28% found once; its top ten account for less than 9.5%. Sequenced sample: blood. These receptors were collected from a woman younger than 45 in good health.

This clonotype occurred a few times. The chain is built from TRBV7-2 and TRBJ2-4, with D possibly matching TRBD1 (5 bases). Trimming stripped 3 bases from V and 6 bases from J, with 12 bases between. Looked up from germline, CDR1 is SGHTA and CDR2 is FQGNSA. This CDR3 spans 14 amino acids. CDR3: CASSFRQTGNIQYF. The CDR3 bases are TGTGCCAGCAGCTTTAGACAGACGGGAAACATTCAGTACTTC.

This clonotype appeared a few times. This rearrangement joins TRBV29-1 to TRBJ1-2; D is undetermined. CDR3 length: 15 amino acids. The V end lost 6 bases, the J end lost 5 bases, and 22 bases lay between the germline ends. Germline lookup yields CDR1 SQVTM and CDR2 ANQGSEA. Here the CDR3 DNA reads TGCAGCGTCAAGAGCCCGATGATCTCTCTATATGGCTACACCTTC. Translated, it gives CSVKSPMISLYGYTF.

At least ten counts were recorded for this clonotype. Here the CDR3 reads CASSLGENQPQHF. The CDR3 DNA sequence: TGCGCCAGTAGCCTAGGTGAAAATCAGCCCCAGCATTTT. The chain couples TRBV5-1 to TRBJ1-5; no reliable D call. This CDR3 region has 13 residues. The germline V gene has CDR1 SGHRS and CDR2 YFSETQ. V dropped 8 bases and J dropped 4 bases, with 13 bases sitting between them.

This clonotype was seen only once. CDR3 sequence reads: CASSEGRIISYEQYF. CDR3 nucleotides: TGCGCCAGCTCGGAGGGACGGATAATCTCCTACGAGCAGTACTTC. The chain uses TRBV4-1 and TRBJ2-4, with TRBD2 as a possible D gene (6 bases). The DNA end is a closer match to TRBJ2-7, so the J assignment may be wrong. CDR3 length: 15 amino acids. CDR1 and CDR2 from the germline V gene are MGHRA and YSYEKL.

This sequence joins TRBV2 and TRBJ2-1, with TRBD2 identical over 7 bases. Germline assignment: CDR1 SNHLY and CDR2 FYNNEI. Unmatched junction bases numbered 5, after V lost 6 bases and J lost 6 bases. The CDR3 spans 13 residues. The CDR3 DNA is TGTGCCAGCAGCGATAGACTAGCCAATGAGCAGTTCTTC. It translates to CASSDRLANEQFF.

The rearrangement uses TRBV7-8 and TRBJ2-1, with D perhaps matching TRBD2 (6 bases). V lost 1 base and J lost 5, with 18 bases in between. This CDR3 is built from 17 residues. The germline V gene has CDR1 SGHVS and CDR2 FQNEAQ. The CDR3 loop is CASSLVVRTTPHNEQFF. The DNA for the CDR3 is TGTGCCAGCAGCTTAGTCGTACGGACTACCCCCCACAATGAGCAGTTCTTC.

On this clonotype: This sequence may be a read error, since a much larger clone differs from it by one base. The CDR3 sequence is CASSEFPNEQYF. The CDR3 region has the DNA TGTGCCAGCAGTGAATTCCCGAATGAGCAGTACTTC. This chain joins TRBV25-1 and TRBJ2-5; D gene unclear. Germline V gene data show CDR1 as MGHDK and CDR2 as SYGVNS. The ends were cut back, 1 base at V and 11 bases at J, with 11 bases in the middle. This CDR3 region has 12 residues.

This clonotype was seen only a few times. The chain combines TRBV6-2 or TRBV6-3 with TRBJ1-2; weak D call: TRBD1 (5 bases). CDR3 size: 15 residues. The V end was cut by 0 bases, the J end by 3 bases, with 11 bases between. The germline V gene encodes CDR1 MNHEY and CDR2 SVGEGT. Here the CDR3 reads CASSYSGRGHYGYTF. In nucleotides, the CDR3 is TGTGCCAGCAGTTACTCCGGAAGGGGTCACTATGGCTACACCTTC.

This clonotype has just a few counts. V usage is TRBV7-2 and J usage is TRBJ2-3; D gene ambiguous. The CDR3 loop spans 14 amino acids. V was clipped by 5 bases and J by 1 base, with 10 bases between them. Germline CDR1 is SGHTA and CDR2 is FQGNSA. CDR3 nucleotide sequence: TGTGCCAGCAGCCGGAACTTAGGCACAGATACGCAGTATTTT. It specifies CASSRNLGTDTQYF.

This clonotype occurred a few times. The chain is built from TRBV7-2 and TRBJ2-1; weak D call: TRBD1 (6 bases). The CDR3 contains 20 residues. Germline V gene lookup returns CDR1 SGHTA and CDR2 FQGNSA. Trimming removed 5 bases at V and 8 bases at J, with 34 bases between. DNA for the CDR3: TGTGCCAGCAGCCCCGTAAAGCGAGAACATTCGCCTACAGGGTCCGATGAGCAGTTCTTC. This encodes CASSPVKREHSPTGSDEQFF.

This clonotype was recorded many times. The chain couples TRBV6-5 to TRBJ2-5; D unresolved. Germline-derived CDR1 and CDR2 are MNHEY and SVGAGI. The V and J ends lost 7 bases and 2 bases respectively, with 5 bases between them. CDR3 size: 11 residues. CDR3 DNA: TGTGCCAGCACCCAGCAAGAGACCCAGTACTTC. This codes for CASTQQETQYF.

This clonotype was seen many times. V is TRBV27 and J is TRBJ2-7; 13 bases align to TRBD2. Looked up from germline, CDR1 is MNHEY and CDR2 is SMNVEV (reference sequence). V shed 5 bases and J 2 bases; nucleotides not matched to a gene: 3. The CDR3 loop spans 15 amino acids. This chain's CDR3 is CASSRLAGGAYEQYF. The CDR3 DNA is TGTGCCAGCAGTCGACTAGCGGGAGGCGCCTACGAGCAGTACTTC.